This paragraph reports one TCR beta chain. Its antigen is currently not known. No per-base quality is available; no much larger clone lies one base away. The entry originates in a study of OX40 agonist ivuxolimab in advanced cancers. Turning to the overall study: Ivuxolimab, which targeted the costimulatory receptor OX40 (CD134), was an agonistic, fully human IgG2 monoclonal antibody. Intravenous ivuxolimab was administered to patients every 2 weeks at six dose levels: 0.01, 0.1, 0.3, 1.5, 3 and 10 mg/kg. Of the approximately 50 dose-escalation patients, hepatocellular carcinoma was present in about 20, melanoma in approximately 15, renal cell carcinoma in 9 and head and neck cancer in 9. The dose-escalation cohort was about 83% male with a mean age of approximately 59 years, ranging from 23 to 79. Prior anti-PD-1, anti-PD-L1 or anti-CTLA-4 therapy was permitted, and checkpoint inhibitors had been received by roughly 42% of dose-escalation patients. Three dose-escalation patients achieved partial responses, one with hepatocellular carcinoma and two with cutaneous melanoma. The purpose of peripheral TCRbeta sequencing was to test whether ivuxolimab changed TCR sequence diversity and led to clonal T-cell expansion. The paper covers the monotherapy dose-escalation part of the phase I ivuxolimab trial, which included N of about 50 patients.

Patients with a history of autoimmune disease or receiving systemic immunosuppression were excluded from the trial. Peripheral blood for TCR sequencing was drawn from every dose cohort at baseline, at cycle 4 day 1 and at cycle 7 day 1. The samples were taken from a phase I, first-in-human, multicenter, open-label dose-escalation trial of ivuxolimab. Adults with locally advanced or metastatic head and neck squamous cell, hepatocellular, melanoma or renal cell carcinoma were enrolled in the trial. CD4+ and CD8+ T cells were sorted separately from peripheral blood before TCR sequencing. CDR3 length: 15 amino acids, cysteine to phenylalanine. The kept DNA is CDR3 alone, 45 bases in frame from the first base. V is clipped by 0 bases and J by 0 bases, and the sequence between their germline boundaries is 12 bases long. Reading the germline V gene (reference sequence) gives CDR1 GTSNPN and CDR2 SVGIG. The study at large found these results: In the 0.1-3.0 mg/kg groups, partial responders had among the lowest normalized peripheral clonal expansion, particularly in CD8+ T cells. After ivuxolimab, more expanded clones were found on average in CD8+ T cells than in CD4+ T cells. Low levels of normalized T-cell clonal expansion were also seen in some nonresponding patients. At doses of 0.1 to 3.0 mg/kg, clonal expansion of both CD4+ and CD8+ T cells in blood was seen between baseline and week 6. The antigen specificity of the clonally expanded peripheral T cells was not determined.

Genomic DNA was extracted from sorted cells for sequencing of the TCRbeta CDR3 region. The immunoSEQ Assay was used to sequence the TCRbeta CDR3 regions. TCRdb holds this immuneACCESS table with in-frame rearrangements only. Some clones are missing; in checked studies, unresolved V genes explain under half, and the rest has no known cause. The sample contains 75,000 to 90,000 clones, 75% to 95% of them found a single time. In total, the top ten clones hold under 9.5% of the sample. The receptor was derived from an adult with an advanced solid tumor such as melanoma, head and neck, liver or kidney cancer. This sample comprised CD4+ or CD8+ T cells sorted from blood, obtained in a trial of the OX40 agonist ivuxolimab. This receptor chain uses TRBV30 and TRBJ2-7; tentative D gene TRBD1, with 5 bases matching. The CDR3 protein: CAWSVQQGHSYEQYF. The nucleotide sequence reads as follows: TGTGCCTGGAGTGTCCAGCAGGGCCACTCCTACGAGCAGTACTTC.